This entry is about one TCR beta chain. Its antigen is undetermined. PCR involved 60 Vbeta and 13 Jbeta primers. This table comes from immunoSEQ multiplex PCR, and its TCRdb copy is limited to in-frame clones, with some not included. This sample contains 150,000 to 200,000 clones. This sample was taken from a study of cytomegalovirus exposure and HLA in healthy donors. Study-wide findings and caveats: In a later analysis, a genetic analysis reported fewer productive-TCR N-insertions in an Asian-associated ancestry cluster than the cohort average. At a 0.05 false discovery rate, a later analysis found 18,000 or so TCR beta sequences to be associated with HLA alleles. Across donors, sequencing depth was assumed by presence/absence analyses to be roughly uniform. The study put some 150 TCR beta chains on its list as cytomegalovirus-associated.

Per germline, CDR1 MNHEY and CDR2 SVGAGI. The CDR3 has 13 residues. The V gene end was trimmed by 2 bases and the J gene end by 10 bases; junction bases not matched to a gene: 7. The chain uses TRBV6-5 and TRBJ1-2; TRBD1 agrees at 7 bases. The sequence derives from a woman aged 18-35 years in good health and CMV-seropositive. Material for sequencing was PBMCs. The CDR3 region has the DNA TGTGCCAGCAGTTACATACAGGGGATAGACTACACCTTC. Translation: CASSYIQGIDYTF.